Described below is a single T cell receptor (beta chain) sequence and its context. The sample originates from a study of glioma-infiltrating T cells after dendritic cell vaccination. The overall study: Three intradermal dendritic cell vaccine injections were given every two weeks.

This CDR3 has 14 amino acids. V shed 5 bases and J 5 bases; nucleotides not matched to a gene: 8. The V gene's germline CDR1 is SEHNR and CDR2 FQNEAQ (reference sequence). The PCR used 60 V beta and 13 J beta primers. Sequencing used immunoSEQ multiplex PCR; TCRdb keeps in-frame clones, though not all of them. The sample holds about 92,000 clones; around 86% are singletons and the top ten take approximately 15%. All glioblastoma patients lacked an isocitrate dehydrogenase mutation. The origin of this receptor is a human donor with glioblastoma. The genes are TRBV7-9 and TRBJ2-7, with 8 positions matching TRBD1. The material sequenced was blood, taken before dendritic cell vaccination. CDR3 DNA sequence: TGTGCCAGCAGCCCTCGACAGGGGCCGGACGAGCAGTACTTC. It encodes CASSPRQGPDEQYF.